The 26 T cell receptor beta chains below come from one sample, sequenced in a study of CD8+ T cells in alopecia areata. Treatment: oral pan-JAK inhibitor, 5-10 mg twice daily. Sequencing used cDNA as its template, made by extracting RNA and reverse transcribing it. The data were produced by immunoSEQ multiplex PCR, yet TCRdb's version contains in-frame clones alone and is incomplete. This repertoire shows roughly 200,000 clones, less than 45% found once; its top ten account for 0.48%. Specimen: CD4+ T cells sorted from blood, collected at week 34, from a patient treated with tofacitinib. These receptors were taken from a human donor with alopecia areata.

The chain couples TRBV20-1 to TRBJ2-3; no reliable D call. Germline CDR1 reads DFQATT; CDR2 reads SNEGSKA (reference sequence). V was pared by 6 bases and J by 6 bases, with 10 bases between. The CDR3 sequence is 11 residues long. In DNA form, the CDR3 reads TGCAGTGCCTCCGCCCCGGATACGCAGTATTTT. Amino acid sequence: CSASAPDTQYF.

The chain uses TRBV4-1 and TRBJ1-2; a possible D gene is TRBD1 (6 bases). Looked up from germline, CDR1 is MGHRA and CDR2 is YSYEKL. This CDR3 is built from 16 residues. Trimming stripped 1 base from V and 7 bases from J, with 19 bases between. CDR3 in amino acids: CASSQVVRGGRSGYTF. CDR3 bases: TGCGCCAGCAGCCAAGTTGTCAGGGGAGGGCGGAGTGGCTACACCTTC.

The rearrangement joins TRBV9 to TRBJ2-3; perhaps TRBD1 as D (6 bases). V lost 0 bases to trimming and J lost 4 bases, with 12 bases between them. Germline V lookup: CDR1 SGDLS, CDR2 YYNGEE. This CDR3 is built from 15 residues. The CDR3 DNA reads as TGTGCCAGCAGCGTAGGTCAGGGGAACGCAGATACGCAGTATTTT. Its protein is CASSVGQGNADTQYF.

Written as DNA, the CDR3 is TGCGCCAGCAGCTTGGACAGGGTTAGGAACACTGAAGCTTTCTTT. It yields the protein CASSLDRVRNTEAFF. This rearrangement joins TRBV5-1 to TRBJ1-1; the D gene is possibly TRBD1 (6 bases). This CDR3 has 15 residues. With 0 bases removed from V and 1 base from J, the gap between germline ends came to 10 bases. Per the germline V gene, CDR1 is SGHRS and CDR2 is YFSETQ.

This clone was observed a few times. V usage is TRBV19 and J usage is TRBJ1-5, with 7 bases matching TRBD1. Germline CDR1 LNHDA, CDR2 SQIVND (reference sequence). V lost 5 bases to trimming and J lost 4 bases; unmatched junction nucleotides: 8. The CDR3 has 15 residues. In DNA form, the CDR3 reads TGTGCCAGTAGTTATGGGACAGACAATAATCAGCCCCAGCATTTT. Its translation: CASSYGTDNNQPQHF.

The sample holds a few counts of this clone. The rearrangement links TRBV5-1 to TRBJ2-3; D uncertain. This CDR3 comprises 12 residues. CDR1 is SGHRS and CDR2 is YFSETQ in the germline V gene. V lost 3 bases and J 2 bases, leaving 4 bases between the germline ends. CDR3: CASSYNTDTQYF. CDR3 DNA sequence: TGCGCCAGCAGCTACAACACAGATACGCAGTATTTT.

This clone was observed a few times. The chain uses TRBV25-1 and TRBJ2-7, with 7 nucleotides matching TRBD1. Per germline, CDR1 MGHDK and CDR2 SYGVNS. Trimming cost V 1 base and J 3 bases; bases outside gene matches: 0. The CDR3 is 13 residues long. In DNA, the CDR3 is TGTGCCAGCAGTGAATGGGACAGCTACGAGCAGTACTTC. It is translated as CASSEWDSYEQYF.

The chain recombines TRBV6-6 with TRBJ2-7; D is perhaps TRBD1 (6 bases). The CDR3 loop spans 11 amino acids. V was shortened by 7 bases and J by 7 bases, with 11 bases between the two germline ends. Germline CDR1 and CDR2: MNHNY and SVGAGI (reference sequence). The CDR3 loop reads CASKVGTEQYF. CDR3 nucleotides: TGTGCCAGCAAAGTGGGGACAGAGCAGTACTTC.

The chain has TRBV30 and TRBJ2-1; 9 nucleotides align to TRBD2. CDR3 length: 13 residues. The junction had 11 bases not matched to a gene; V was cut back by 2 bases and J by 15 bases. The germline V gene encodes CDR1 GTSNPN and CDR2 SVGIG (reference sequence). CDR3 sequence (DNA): TGTGCCTGGAGTCGCGGGAGGGCCAGTAGTCCGTTCTTC. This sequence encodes CAWSRGRASSPFF.

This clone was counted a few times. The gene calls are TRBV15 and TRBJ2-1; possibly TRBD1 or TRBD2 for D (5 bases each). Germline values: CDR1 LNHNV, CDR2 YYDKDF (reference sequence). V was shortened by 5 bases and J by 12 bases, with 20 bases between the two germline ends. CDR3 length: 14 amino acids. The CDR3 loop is CATSSIGDGVVQFF. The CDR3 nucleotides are TGTGCCACCAGCTCTATAGGGGACGGCGTCGTGCAGTTCTTC.

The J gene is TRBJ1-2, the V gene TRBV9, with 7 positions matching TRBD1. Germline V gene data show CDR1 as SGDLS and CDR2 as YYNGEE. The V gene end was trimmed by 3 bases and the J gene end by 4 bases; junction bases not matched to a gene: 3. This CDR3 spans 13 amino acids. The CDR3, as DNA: TGTGCCAGCAGCGCACAGGGGCGCTATGGCTACACCTTC. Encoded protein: CASSAQGRYGYTF. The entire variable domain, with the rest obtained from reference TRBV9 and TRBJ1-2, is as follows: DSGVTQTPKHLITATGQRVTLRCSPRSGDLSVYWYQQSLDQGLQFLIQYYNGEERAKGNILERFSAQQFPDLHSELNLSSLELGDSALYFCASSAQGRYGYTFGSGTRLTVV.

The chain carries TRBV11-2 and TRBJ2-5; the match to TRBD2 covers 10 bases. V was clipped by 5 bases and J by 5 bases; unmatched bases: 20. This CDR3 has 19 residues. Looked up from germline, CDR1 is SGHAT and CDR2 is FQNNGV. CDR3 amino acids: CASSPNNASGRWVAETQYF. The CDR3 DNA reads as TGTGCCAGCAGCCCCAATAATGCTAGCGGGAGATGGGTGGCTGAGACCCAGTACTTC. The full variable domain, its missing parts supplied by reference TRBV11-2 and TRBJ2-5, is EAGVAQSPRYKIIEKRQSVAFWCNPISGHATLYWYQQILGQGPKLLIQFQNNGVVDDSQLPKDRFSAERLKGVDSTLKIQPAKLEDSAVYLCASSPNNASGRWVAETQYFGPGTRLLVL.

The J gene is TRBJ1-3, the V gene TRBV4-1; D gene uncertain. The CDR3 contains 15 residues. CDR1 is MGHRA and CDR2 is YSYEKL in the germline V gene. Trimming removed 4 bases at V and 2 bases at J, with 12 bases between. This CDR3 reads CASSPIWTAGNTIYF. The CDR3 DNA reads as TGCGCCAGCAGCCCAATCTGGACGGCTGGAAACACCATATATTTT.

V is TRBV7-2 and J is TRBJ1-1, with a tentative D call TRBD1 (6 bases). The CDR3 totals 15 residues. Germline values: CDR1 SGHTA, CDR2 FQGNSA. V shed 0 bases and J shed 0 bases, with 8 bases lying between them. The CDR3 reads CASSLAGQMNTEAFF. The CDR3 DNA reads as TGTGCCAGCAGCTTAGCGGGACAAATGAACACTGAAGCTTTCTTT.

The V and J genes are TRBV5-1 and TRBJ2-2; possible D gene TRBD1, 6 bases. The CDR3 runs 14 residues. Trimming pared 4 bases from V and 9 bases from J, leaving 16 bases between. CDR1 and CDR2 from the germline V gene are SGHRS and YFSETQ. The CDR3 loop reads CASSPGQIFRELFF. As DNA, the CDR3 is TGCGCCAGCAGCCCTGGACAGATCTTTAGGGAGCTGTTTTTT.

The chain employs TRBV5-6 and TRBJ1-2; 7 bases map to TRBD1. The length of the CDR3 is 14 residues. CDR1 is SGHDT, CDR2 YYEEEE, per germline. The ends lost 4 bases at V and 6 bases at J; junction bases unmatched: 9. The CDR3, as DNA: TGTGCCAGCAGCCAATGGGACAGAACCCATGGCTACACCTTC. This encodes CASSQWDRTHGYTF.

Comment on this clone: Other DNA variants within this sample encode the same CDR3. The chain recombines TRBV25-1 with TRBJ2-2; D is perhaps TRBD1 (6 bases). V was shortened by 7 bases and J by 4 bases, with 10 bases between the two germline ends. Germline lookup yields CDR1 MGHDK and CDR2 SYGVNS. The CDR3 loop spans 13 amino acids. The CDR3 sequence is CASTRGGTGELFF. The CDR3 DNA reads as TGTGCCAGCACCAGAGGGGGCACCGGGGAGCTGTTTTTT.

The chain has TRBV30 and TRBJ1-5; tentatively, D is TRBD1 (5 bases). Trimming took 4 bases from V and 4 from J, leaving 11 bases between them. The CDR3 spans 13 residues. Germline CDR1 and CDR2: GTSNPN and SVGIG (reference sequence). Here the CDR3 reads CAWTMGGNQPQHF. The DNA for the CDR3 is TGTGCCTGGACAATGGGGGGGAATCAGCCCCAGCATTTT.

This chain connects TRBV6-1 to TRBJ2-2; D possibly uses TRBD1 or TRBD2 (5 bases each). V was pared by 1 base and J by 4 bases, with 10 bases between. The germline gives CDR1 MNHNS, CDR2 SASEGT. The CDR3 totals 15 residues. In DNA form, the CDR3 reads TGTGCCAGCAGTGAAGGTTGGGGGAGCACCGGGGAGCTGTTTTTT. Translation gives CASSEGWGSTGELFF.

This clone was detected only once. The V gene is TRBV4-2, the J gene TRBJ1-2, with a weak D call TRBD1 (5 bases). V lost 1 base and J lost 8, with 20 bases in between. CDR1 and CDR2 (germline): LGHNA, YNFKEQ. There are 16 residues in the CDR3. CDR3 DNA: TGTGCCAGCAGCCAAGGGCCTACAGGAACGGGCGTGGGCTACACCTTC. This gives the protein CASSQGPTGTGVGYTF.

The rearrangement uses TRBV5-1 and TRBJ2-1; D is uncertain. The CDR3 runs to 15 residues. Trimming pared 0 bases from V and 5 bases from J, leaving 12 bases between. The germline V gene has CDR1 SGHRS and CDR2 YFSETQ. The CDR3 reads CASSLGGMSDNEQFF. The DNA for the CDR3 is TGCGCCAGCAGCTTGGGAGGCATGTCGGACAATGAGCAGTTCTTC.

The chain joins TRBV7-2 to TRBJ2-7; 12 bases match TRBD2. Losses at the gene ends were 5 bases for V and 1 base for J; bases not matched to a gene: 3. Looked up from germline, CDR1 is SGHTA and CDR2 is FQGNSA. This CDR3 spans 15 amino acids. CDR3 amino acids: CASSLGLAGSYEQYF. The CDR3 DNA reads TGTGCCAGCAGCCTCGGACTAGCGGGATCCTACGAGCAGTACTTC.

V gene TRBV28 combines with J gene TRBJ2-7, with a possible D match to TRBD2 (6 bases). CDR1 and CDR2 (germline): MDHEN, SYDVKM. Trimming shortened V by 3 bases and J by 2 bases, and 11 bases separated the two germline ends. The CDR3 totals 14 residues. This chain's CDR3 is CASSLEGLPYEQYF. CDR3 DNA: TGTGCCAGCAGTTTGGAGGGGCTCCCCTACGAGCAGTACTTC.

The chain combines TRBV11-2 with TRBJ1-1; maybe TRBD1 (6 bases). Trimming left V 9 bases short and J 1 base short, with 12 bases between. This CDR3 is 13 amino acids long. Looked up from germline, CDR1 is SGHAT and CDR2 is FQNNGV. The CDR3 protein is CASEKGGNTEAFF. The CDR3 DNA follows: TGTGCCAGTGAGAAAGGGGGGAACACTGAAGCTTTCTTT.

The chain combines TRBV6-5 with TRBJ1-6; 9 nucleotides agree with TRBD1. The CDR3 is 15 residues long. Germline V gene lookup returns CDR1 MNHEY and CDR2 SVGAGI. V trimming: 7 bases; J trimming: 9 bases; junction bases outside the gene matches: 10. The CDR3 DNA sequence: TGTGCCAGCACGACGGACAGGGGTTACGGTTCACCCCTCCACTTT. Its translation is CASTTDRGYGSPLHF.

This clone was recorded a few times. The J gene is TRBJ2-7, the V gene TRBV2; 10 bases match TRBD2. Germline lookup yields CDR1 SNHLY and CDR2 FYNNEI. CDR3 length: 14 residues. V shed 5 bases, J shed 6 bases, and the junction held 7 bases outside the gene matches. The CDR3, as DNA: TGTGCCAGCAGTCCCAGCGGGGGGGCCCCCGAGCAGTACTTC. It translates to CASSPSGGAPEQYF.